This record covers a single TCR beta chain. Its antigen remains unknown. This entry belongs to a study of blood T cell dynamics during melanoma immunotherapy. Profiling relied on immunoSEQ multiplex PCR, and the TCRdb table lists in-frame clones only, not all of them. The sample gives more than 13,000 clones, around 90% of which show up once; 0.92% is in the top ten. Study outcomes and limitations: Whether repertoire-driving clones were melanoma-specific could not be determined.

The time point denotes: week 3, after first cycle of checkpoint inhibitor. One draw preceded checkpoint blockade; another followed its first cycle at week 3. This receptor was obtained from a human donor with melanoma. The input for sequencing was blood, taken from a patient treated with checkpoint blockade.

The CDR3 protein is CASSINGYTF. The CDR3 region has the DNA TGTGCCAGTAGTATAAATGGCTACACCTTC. The chain employs TRBV19 and TRBJ1-2; D call uncertain. The ends were cut back, 2 bases at V and 6 bases at J, with 1 base in the middle. The length of the CDR3 is 10 residues. Germline CDR1 and CDR2: LNHDA and SQIVND (reference sequence).